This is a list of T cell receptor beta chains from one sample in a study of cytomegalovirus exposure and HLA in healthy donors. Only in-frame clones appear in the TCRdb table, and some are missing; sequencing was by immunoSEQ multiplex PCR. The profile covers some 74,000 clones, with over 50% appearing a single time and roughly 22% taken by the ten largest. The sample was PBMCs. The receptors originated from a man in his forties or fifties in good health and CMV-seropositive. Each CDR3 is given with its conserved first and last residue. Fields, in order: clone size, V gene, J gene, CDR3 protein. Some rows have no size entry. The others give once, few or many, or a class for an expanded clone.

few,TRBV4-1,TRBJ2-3,CASSQDPFRDTQYF
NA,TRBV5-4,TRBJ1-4,CASSQGGQTNEKLFF
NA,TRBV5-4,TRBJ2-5,CASSLSGAMETQYF
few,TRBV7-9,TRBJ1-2,CASSYTRQEDYTF
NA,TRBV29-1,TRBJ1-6,CSVGAIGDSPLHF
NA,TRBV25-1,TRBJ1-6,CASSEQYYNSPLHF
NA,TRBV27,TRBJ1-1,CASSPRQGSMNTEAFF
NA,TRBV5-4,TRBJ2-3,CASSRRLADTDTQYF
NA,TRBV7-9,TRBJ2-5,CASSLVGGVETQYF
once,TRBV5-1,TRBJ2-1,CASSLAQAGGGEQFF
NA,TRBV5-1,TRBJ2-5,CASSALAGPQETQYF
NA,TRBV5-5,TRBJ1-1,CASSWGTGNTEAFF
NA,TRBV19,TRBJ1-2,CASSSLTRESYGYTF
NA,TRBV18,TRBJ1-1,CASSPAGKGAVNTEAFF
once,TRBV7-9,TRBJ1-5,CASRSGDNQPQHF
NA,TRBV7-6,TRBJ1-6,CASSLGRGLTYSPLHF
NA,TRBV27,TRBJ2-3,CASSPLAGGHTDTQYF
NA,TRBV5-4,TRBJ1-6,CASSRETGVSPLHF
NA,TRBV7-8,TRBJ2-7,CASSLAAGNYEQYF
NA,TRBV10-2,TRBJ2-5,CASRQTGGQETQYF
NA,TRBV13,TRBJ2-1,CASSLGLAGGPYNEQFF
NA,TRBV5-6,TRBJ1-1,CASSLDGEAFF
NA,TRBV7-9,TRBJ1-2,CASSLAGSPIYGYTF
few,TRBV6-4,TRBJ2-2,CASSAGTGDTGELFF
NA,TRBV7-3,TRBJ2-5,CASSFSGGETQYF
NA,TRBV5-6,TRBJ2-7,CASSLDGYEQYF
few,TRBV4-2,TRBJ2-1,CASSQDFGGGYNEQFF
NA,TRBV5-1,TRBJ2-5,CASSPLAGVGETQYF
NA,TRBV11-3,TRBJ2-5,CASSLSLQETQYF
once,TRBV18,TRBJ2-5,CASSPSGGSEETQYF
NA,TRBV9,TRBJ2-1,CASSPRAGLVVAYEQFF
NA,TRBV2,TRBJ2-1,CASSITSGLYNEQFF
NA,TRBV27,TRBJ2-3,CASSATSTDTQYF
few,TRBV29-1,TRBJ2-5,CSVWDNGRKTQYF
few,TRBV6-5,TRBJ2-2,CASSYSGLHTGELFF
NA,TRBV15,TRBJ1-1,CATSRTGTGFITEAFF
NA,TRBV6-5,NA,CASSYIGQGYEQYF
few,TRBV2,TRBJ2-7,CATQRGTGGEQYF
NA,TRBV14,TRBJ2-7,CASSSNRVYEQYF
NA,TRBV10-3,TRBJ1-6,CAISETGKSGSPLHF
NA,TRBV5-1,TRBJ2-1,CASSPNGGNQGDEQFF
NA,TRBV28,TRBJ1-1,CASGKTGADTEAFF
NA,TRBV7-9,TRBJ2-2,CASSLDFNGELFF
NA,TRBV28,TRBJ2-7,CASSPLGSPYEQYF
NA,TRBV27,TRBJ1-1,CASSLSGTGDEAFF
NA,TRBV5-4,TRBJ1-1,CASSLDQGPGEAFF
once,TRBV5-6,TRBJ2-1,CASSPKGGREQFF
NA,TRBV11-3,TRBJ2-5,CASSLGRETQYF
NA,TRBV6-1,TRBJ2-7,CASSEAESSYEQYF
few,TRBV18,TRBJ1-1,CASSPPVAVYLTEAFF
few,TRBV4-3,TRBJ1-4,CASSQGFRVAGAVEKLFF
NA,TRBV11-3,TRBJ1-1,CASSLNRMNTEAFF
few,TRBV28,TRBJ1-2,CASSAQGYGYTF
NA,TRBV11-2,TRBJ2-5,CASRQWAGGPGTQYF
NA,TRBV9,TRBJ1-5,CASSGGGDWYQPQHF
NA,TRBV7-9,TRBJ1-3,CASSLVFGNTIYF
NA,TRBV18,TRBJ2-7,CASSPNQQIGEYEQYF
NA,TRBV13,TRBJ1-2,CASSFEVGDSYTF
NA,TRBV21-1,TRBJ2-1,CASTSGGSYNEQFF